This T cell receptor (beta chain) was recorded in a study of T cell responses to AZD1222 COVID-19 vaccine. General study findings and limits: Spike-wide coverage was observed for vaccine-associated CD4 TCRs, with dominant responses at 160-218 and 743-854. The repertoires were collected only after the peak T cell response. Two AZD1222 administrations were followed by greater Spike-specific TCR breadth and depth.

As concerns this clone: Antigen specificity is unknown.

Profiled with immunoSEQ multiplex PCR; TCRdb holds only in-frame clones, not every one. The sample has about 140,000 clones, roughly 90% seen once. Germline CDR1 is MNHEY and CDR2 is SVGAGI. CDR3 length: 15 residues. V shed 6 bases, J shed 4 bases, and the junction held 5 bases outside the gene matches. The sequence came from an adult in good health. The chain couples TRBV6-5 to TRBJ2-3; the match to TRBD2 covers 12 bases. Sample: peripheral blood, taken on day 0 of AZD1222 vaccination. The CDR3 nucleotides read TGTGCCAGCAGCCGACTAGCGGGAGATTCAGATACGCAGTATTTT. It specifies CASSRLAGDSDTQYF.